This record concerns one T cell receptor beta chain sequence. Its specificity is unknown. The record originates from a study of T cell responses to AZD1222 COVID-19 vaccine. Study at large: Pooled samples include second doses given at about 4 or 12 weeks.

Assay used: immunoSEQ multiplex PCR; TCRdb lists only in-frame clones, some missing. Of roughly 70,000 clones listed, roughly four fifths are singletons. Study-level results: There were mostly white British donors and more females than males, and clonal diversity was possibly underestimated. Variant regions that are unmutated are reportedly the target of nearly half of spike-specific TCRs. It was only a handful of AZD1222 recipients who were seropositive at baseline.

In germline, CDR1 is SGHVS, CDR2 FQNEAQ. The CDR3 runs to 15 residues. Between the trimmed V and J ends, which lost 0 bases and 7 bases, there was a span of 10 bases. The source was peripheral blood, collected on day 0 of AZD1222 vaccination. This chain connects TRBV7-8 to TRBJ1-6, with D possibly being TRBD1 (6 bases). The receptor's source is an adult in good health. The CDR3 nucleotides are TGTGCCAGCAGCTTAGCGGGACAACCCAATTCACCCCTCCACTTT. It yields the protein CASSLAGQPNSPLHF.